These 29 T cell receptor beta chains originate from one sample sequenced in a study of early T cells in non-severe SARS-CoV-2 infection. TCRdb itself ran the 5' RACE reads through MiXCR, one entry per CDR3 protein. The table has about 41,000 distinct CDR3 sequences, under 13% seen once; the top ten hold 9.5% to 10%. What was sequenced was whole blood. The source is an adult who was a healthcare worker with PCR-confirmed SARS-CoV-2 infection or an uninfected control (not recorded which).

The J gene is TRBJ1-1, the V gene TRBV29-1; a weak D match, TRBD1 (5 bases). V lost 0 bases, J lost 11 bases, and 16 bases lay in between. This CDR3 region has 13 residues. In germline, CDR1 is SQVTM, CDR2 ANQGSEA. CDR3 in DNA: TGCAGCGTTGAAGAAATCCAAGGTGGGACCGCTTTCTTT. Translating gives CSVEEIQGGTAFF. Complete variable domain (other parts from reference TRBV29-1 and TRBJ1-1): SAVISQKPSRDICQRGTSLTIQCQVDSQVTMMFWYRQQPGQSLTLIATANQGSEATYESGFVIDKFPISRPNLTFSTLTVSNMSPEDSSIYLCSVEEIQGGTAFFGQGTRLTVV.

J is TRBJ2-3 and V is TRBV15, with D maybe TRBD1 (6 bases). The CDR3 totals 14 residues. Germline lookup yields CDR1 LNHNV and CDR2 YYDKDF (reference sequence). V lost 3 bases to trimming and J lost 2 bases, with 9 bases between them. Here the CDR3 reads CATSSGQITDTQYF. CDR3 DNA: TGTGCCACCAGCAGCGGACAGATCACAGATACGCAGTATTTT.

This clonotype was seen repeatedly, ten times or more. The chain is built from TRBV7-9 and TRBJ1-5; D perhaps matches TRBD1 (5 bases). The ends were cut back, 8 bases at V and 7 bases at J, with 21 bases in the middle. Germline CDR1 reads SEHNR; CDR2 reads FQNEAQ (reference sequence). This CDR3 spans 15 amino acids. CDR3 coding DNA: TGTGCCAGCGCGGCAGGGAACAATTTGGGGCAGCCCCAGCATTTT. This codes for CASAAGNNLGQPQHF.

This clonotype appeared many times. The gene calls are TRBV18 and TRBJ1-2; a possible D gene is TRBD1 (6 bases). Germline loops: CDR1 KGHSH, CDR2 LQKENI. This CDR3 is built from 14 residues. V lost 4 bases, J lost 9 bases, and 18 bases lay in between. This CDR3 is CASSQGVQGSRYTF. CDR3 in DNA: TGTGCCAGCTCACAAGGTGTCCAGGGGAGTCGCTACACCTTC.

In this sample, this clonotype turned up many times. This chain joins TRBV30 and TRBJ1-6; no firm D call. Deletions cut 1 base from V and 6 bases from J, with 10 bases between. Germline CDR1 reads GTSNPN; CDR2 reads SVGIG (reference sequence). This CDR3 is built from 14 residues. DNA of the CDR3: TGTGCCTGGAGTGACGGGTTCGGTAATTCACCCCTCCACTTT. Translated: CAWSDGFGNSPLHF.

The rearrangement uses TRBV10-1 and TRBJ2-2; D not certain. The V end was cut by 6 bases, the J end by 6 bases, with 11 bases between. Germline loops: CDR1 WNHNN, CDR2 SYGVQD (reference sequence). CDR3 size: 13 residues. The CDR3 bases are TGCGCCAGCAGAGCCGTCTGGGCCGGGGAGCTGTTTTTT. Its protein product is CASRAVWAGELFF.

This clonotype was observed a handful of times. The germline gene is not matched at one end of the junction; a read error may be the cause. The chain uses TRBV7-7 and TRBJ1-1, with 8 positions matching TRBD1. The germline CDR1 and CDR2 sequences are SSHAT and FNYEAQ (reference sequence). CDR3 length: 13 amino acids. CDR3 nucleotides: TGTGCTAGCAGCTTAAACAGGGGGACTGAAGCTTTCTTT. It translates to CASSLNRGTEAFF.

This clonotype showed up just once. J is TRBJ2-7 and V is TRBV7-2, with D perhaps TRBD2 (5 bases). Germline V gene lookup returns CDR1 SGHTA and CDR2 FQGNSA. The CDR3 spans 15 residues. V was pared by 0 bases and J by 3 bases, with 12 bases between. The CDR3 loop is CASSLALGRNYEQYF. The CDR3 DNA reads as TGTGCCAGCAGCTTAGCGCTAGGGAGAAACTACGAGCAGTACTTC. Variable domain in full (rest from reference TRBV7-2 and TRBJ2-7): GAGVSQSPSNKVTEKGKDVELRCDPISGHTALYWYRQSLGQGLEFLIYFQGNSAPDKSGLPSDRFSAERTGGSVSTLTIQRTQQEDSAVYLCASSLALGRNYEQYFGPGTRLTVT.

This clonotype was counted at least ten times. V is TRBV27 and J is TRBJ1-6; no reliable D call. CDR1 MNHEY and CDR2 SMNVEV come from the germline V gene (reference sequence). The CDR3 runs to 16 residues. The V gene lost 6 bases and the J gene lost 0 bases, with 12 bases spanning the gap. CDR3: CASRPWAYSYNSPLHF. In DNA, the CDR3 is TGTGCCAGCAGACCCTGGGCCTACTCCTATAATTCACCCCTCCACTTT.

The chain employs TRBV6-2 or TRBV6-3 and TRBJ2-1, with TRBD2 matching over 12 bases. The CDR3 runs to 16 residues. The V and J ends lost 8 bases and 7 bases, in that order; junction bases with no gene match: 12. In germline, CDR1 is MNHEY, CDR2 SVGEGT. The DNA for the CDR3 is TGTGCCAGCCGAGGACTAGCGGGGCGTCCGGGGAATGAGCAGTTCTTC. It translates to CASRGLAGRPGNEQFF.

In its sample, this clonotype was seen many times. In DNA form, the CDR3 reads TGCAGTCGAAAACAGGGTCCTGAAGCTTTCTTT. It codes for CSRKQGPEAFF. The chain recombines TRBV20-1 with TRBJ1-1; possible D gene TRBD1, 6 bases. Germline V gene lookup returns CDR1 DFQATT and CDR2 SNEGSKA (reference sequence). The V gene lost 8 bases and the J gene lost 6 bases, with 13 bases spanning the gap. The CDR3 spans 11 residues.

This rearrangement joins TRBV7-3 to TRBJ2-1; D tentatively reads TRBD1 or TRBD2 (5 bases each). The germline V gene has CDR1 SGHTA and CDR2 FQGTGA. This CDR3 is 14 amino acids long. The V gene lost 2 bases and the J gene lost 4 bases, with 9 bases spanning the gap. Here the CDR3 DNA reads TGTGCCAGCAGCTTAGGGGACCTGTACAATGAGCAGTTCTTC. This sequence encodes CASSLGDLYNEQFF.

This clonotype occurred many times. The chain is built from TRBV5-5 and TRBJ2-2, with D possibly being TRBD2 (7 bases). Germline V lookup: CDR1 SGHKS, CDR2 YYEKEE (reference sequence). The ends were cut back, 1 base at V and 7 bases at J, with 17 bases in the middle. This CDR3 is built from 16 residues. CDR3 residues: CASSLFGRGAGGELFF. In DNA form, the CDR3 reads TGTGCCAGCAGCTTGTTTGGACGGGGGGCAGGCGGGGAGCTGTTTTTT.

This chain joins TRBV19 and TRBJ2-7, with a possible D match to TRBD1 (5 bases). V lost 5 bases and J lost 7, with 15 bases in between. The CDR3 is made up of 13 amino acids. From germline, CDR1 is LNHDA and CDR2 SQIVND (reference sequence). This CDR3 reads CASSLAGSGEQYF. In DNA, the CDR3 is TGTGCCAGTAGTCTCGCAGGGTCCGGGGAGCAGTACTTC.

The table lists this clonotype with many counts. The chain couples TRBV12-3 or TRBV12-4 to TRBJ1-6; 10 bases line up with TRBD1. The V and J ends lost 0 bases and 12 bases, in that order; junction bases with no gene match: 5. The CDR3 has 15 amino acids. CDR3 sequence (DNA): TGTGCCAGCAGTTTAGCGGGGACAGGGGACTTACCCCTCCACTTT. Translating gives CASSLAGTGDLPLHF.

This clonotype appeared many times. The J gene is TRBJ2-7, the V gene TRBV6-5; 8 bases line up with TRBD1. V trimming: 0 bases; J trimming: 0 bases; junction bases outside the gene matches: 1. This CDR3 contains 15 residues. CDR1 is MNHEY, CDR2 SVGAGI, per germline. For the CDR3, the DNA is TGTGCCAGCAGTTACTCACAGGGGGGCTCCTACGAGCAGTACTTC. Translating it yields CASSYSQGGSYEQYF.

This clonotype is medium-sized (0.01 to 0.1%). This sequence joins TRBV20-1 and TRBJ2-7; 7 nucleotides agree with TRBD1. There are 13 residues in the CDR3. Germline V gives CDR1 DFQATT, CDR2 SNEGSKA (reference sequence). V lost 4 bases, J lost 2 bases, and 5 bases stayed unmatched. The DNA for the CDR3 is TGCAGTGCTATCGGAACAGGGGCCTACGAGCAGTACTTC. Encoded protein: CSAIGTGAYEQYF.

The chain joins TRBV7-7 to TRBJ2-3; TRBD2 matches at 12 bases. Germline V gene lookup returns CDR1 SSHAT and CDR2 FNYEAQ (reference sequence). The V gene end was trimmed by 1 base and the J gene end by 5 bases; junction bases not matched to a gene: 4. This CDR3 has 16 residues. The CDR3 loop reads CASSLELAGGIDTQYF. The CDR3 DNA follows: TGTGCCAGCAGCTTAGAACTAGCGGGGGGAATAGATACGCAGTATTTT.

This chain connects TRBV2 to TRBJ2-3; weak D call: TRBD2 (7 bases). The CDR3 has 15 amino acids. The V gene lost 3 bases and the J gene lost 5 bases, with 15 bases spanning the gap. The germline V gene encodes CDR1 SNHLY and CDR2 FYNNEI. CDR3 in amino acids: CASSDHRGAGDTQYF. For the CDR3, the DNA is TGTGCCAGCAGTGACCATCGGGGGGCGGGAGATACGCAGTATTTT.

This clonotype was detected ten times or more. The chain combines TRBV7-6 with TRBJ1-1; D is possibly TRBD1 (5 bases). Germline CDR1 is SGHVS and CDR2 is FNYEAQ. V was clipped by 0 bases and J by 3 bases, with 5 bases between them. CDR3 size: 13 residues. This chain's CDR3 is CASSLAGDTEAFF. DNA of the CDR3: TGTGCCAGCAGCTTAGCGGGGGACACTGAAGCTTTCTTT.

Many counts were recorded for this clonotype. The rearrangement uses TRBV20-1 and TRBJ1-6; D is uncertain. Germline lookup yields CDR1 DFQATT and CDR2 SNEGSKA (reference sequence). Trimming left V 0 bases short and J 14 bases short, with 20 bases between. This CDR3 is 15 amino acids long. The CDR3 region has the DNA TGCAGTGCTAGAGATAAGGAGGCCAATACTAGATCCCTCCACTTT. Translated, it gives CSARDKEANTRSLHF.

This clonotype was counted at least ten times. The chain employs TRBV7-2 and TRBJ2-7; TRBD2 might be the D (6 bases). The V gene lost 3 bases and the J gene lost 2 bases, with 11 bases spanning the gap. Germline assignment: CDR1 SGHTA and CDR2 FQGNSA. The CDR3 contains 14 residues. In nucleotides, the CDR3 is TGTGCCAGCAGCTTCAGGAGGGGCACCTACGAGCAGTACTTC. It is translated as CASSFRRGTYEQYF.

This clonotype was seen more than once but under ten times. This chain links TRBV18 with TRBJ1-2; 8 bases agree with TRBD1. The CDR3 contains 14 residues. The germline CDR1 and CDR2 sequences are KGHSH and LQKENI. The trim removed 0 bases at V and 6 bases at J, leaving 3 bases unmatched. CDR3 amino acids: CASSPPRTGNGYTF. The CDR3 DNA sequence: TGTGCCAGCTCACCACCCCGGACAGGGAATGGCTACACCTTC.

The sample holds a few counts of this clonotype. The rearrangement joins TRBV6-2 or TRBV6-3 to TRBJ2-7, with a possible D match to TRBD1 (6 bases). This CDR3 is built from 13 residues. Germline V gives CDR1 MNHEY, CDR2 SVGEGT. V was cut by 9 bases and J by 2 bases, with 14 bases left in between. CDR3 region: CASRQELPYEQYF. CDR3 coding DNA: TGTGCCAGTCGACAGGAACTTCCCTACGAGCAGTACTTC.

At least ten counts were recorded for this clonotype. This chain connects TRBV4-3 to TRBJ2-3, with 8 bases fitting TRBD2. With V trimmed by 0 bases and J by 4 bases, 12 bases remained unmatched. The germline gives CDR1 LGHNA, CDR2 YSLEER. This CDR3 comprises 18 residues. The CDR3 reads CASSQEGTWGSGADTQYF. The CDR3 nucleotides are TGCGCCAGCAGCCAAGAGGGGACGTGGGGTAGCGGGGCAGATACGCAGTATTTT.

This clonotype was recorded at least ten times. The chain couples TRBV20-1 to TRBJ2-4, with 8 nucleotides matching TRBD1. The CDR3 sequence is 16 residues long. Germline CDR1 DFQATT, CDR2 SNEGSKA (reference sequence). V lost 1 base, J lost 5 bases, and 10 bases stayed unmatched. CDR3 loop: CSARGTGSLSENIQYF. CDR3 nucleotide sequence: TGCAGTGCTAGAGGGACAGGGTCTCTGTCCGAAAACATTCAGTACTTC.

By share, this clonotype counts as medium-sized. The genes are TRBV6-6 and TRBJ1-3; no reliable D call. This CDR3 spans 18 amino acids. Deletions cut 6 bases from V and 0 bases from J, with 21 bases between. Germline CDR1 MNHNY, CDR2 SVGAGI (reference sequence). The CDR3 nucleotides read TGTGCCAGCAGACCTGGACCCCGTACACTCTCCTCTGGAAACACCATATATTTT. Translated, it gives CASRPGPRTLSSGNTIYF.

For the CDR3, the DNA is TGTGCCACCAGCGGCCCGGGGGGTCGAGGTGGCTACACCTTC. Its translation: CATSGPGGRGGYTF. This sequence joins TRBV15 and TRBJ1-2, with D perhaps matching TRBD1 (5 bases). Trimming cost V 5 bases and J 7 bases, with 17 bases left between them. The CDR3 contains 14 residues. Germline values: CDR1 LNHNV, CDR2 YYDKDF (reference sequence).

At least ten counts were recorded for this clonotype. The rearrangement joins TRBV20-1 to TRBJ1-2; the D gene is possibly TRBD1 (5 bases). V was trimmed by 6 bases and J by 0 bases, leaving 17 bases between them. CDR1 and CDR2 from the germline V gene are DFQATT and SNEGSKA (reference sequence). The length of the CDR3 is 15 residues. The CDR3 sequence: CSAEVGGLANYGYTF. Written as DNA, the CDR3 is TGCAGTGCCGAAGTCGGGGGGTTAGCTAACTATGGCTACACCTTC.